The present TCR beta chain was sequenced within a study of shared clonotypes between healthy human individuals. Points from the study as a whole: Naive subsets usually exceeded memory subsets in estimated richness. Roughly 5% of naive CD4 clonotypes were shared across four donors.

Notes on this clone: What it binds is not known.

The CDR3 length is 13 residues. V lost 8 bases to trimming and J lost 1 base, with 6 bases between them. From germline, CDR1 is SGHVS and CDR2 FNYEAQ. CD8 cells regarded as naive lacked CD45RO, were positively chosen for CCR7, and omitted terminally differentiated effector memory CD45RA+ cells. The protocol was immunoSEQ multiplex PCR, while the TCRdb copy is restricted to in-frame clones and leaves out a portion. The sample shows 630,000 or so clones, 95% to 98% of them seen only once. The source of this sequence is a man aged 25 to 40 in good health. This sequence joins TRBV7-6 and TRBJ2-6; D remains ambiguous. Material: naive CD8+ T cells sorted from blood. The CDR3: CASGMSGANVLTF. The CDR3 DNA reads TGTGCCAGCGGCATGTCTGGGGCCAACGTCCTGACTTTC.